These 31 T cell receptor beta chains originate from one sample sequenced in a study of Ad26.COV2.S vaccination and SARS-CoV-2 variants. Treatment specified: around 19 received Ad26.COV2.S at low or high dose, single or two shots; about 5 received placebo; per-sample allocation not given. Vaccine and placebo recipients were sampled on day 63 after the first injection. Sequenced by immunoSEQ multiplex PCR; TCRdb stores in-frame clones only, minus some. This sample has approximately 480,000 clones, with about 83% found just once. The sequenced sample was peripheral blood, obtained in a trial of Ad26.COV2.S vaccine versus placebo. The source of these receptors is a person between 18 and 65 years old who received the Ad26.COV2.S COVID-19 vaccine or a placebo.

This clone was detected only a few times. The chain carries TRBV4-1 and TRBJ1-2; D gene ambiguous. CDR3 size: 16 residues. Trimming cost V 2 bases and J 0 bases, with 13 bases left between them. Germline loops: CDR1 MGHRA, CDR2 YSYEKL. CDR3 in amino acids: CASSQMPGLTNYGYTF. In DNA form, the CDR3 reads TGCGCCAGCAGCCAAATGCCAGGCCTCACTAACTATGGCTACACCTTC.

The V and J genes are TRBV11-2 and TRBJ1-2; the D gene is possibly TRBD1 (6 bases). With 0 bases removed from V and 4 bases from J, the gap between germline ends came to 18 bases. The CDR3 length is 17 residues. Germline V gene data show CDR1 as SGHAT and CDR2 as FQNNGV. The CDR3 spells CASSLDRGLTSFYGYTF. The CDR3 DNA reads as TGTGCCAGCAGCTTAGACAGGGGACTAACTAGTTTCTATGGCTACACCTTC.

This clone was seen once. The J gene is TRBJ2-7, the V gene TRBV5-1; 10 bases map to TRBD2. Germline values: CDR1 SGHRS, CDR2 YFSETQ. Germline trimming cut 0 bases from V and 5 bases from J; bases unmatched to any gene: 5. The CDR3 covers 15 residues. The CDR3 DNA reads as TGCGCCAGCAGCTTGGTGGCTAGCGGGAGCCACGAGCAGTACTTC. This gives the protein CASSLVASGSHEQYF.

This chain links TRBV5-1 with TRBJ2-1; 7 positions match TRBD2. Germline lookup yields CDR1 SGHRS and CDR2 YFSETQ. With V trimmed by 4 bases and J by 5 bases, 12 bases remained unmatched. The CDR3 sequence is 16 residues long. The CDR3 DNA reads TGCGCCAGCAGCACCGGAAGGCCTAGCGGCCACAATGAGCAGTTCTTC. This gives the protein CASSTGRPSGHNEQFF.

The chain carries TRBV27 and TRBJ1-2; 9 positions agree with TRBD1. CDR3 length: 15 residues. Germline V gives CDR1 MNHEY, CDR2 SMNVEV (reference sequence). Trimming at V came to 7 bases and at J to 1 base, leaving 7 bases not matched to a gene. CDR3 coding DNA: TGTGCCAGCACGCCACAGGGGGCGCGTAACTATGGCTACACCTTC. This codes for CASTPQGARNYGYTF.

V gene TRBV6-2 or TRBV6-3 combines with J gene TRBJ2-7; tentatively, D is TRBD1 (6 bases). The CDR3 is 18 amino acids. Between the trimmed V and J ends, which lost 6 bases and 0 bases, there was a span of 24 bases. Germline V CDR1 and CDR2: MNHEY, SVGEGT. CDR3 nucleotides: TGTGCCAGCAGCACAAACGCACAGGGCCGTCCGTTCTCCTACGAGCAGTACTTC. It is translated as CASSTNAQGRPFSYEQYF.

The chain carries TRBV5-1 and TRBJ1-1, with D perhaps matching TRBD1 (6 bases). Germline V gene sequence: CDR1 SGHRS, CDR2 YFSETQ. V lost 5 bases and J lost 5, with 10 bases in between. The CDR3 totals 12 residues. The CDR3 region has the DNA TGCGCCAGCAGAGGAGGGGGGACTGAAGCTTTCTTT. Residues: CASRGGGTEAFF.

The chain uses TRBV10-3 and TRBJ2-3; perhaps TRBD1 as D (6 bases). There are 15 residues in the CDR3. Trimming took off 4 bases at V and 1 base at J, with 12 bases between the two ends. Germline V CDR1 and CDR2: ENHRY, SYGVKD. CDR3 bases: TGTGCCATCAGTGCAGGGGTGTTGGGCACAGATACGCAGTATTTT. It codes for CAISAGVLGTDTQYF.

This rearrangement joins TRBV7-8 to TRBJ1-2, with D possibly being TRBD1 (5 bases). The germline CDR1 and CDR2 sequences are SGHVS and FQNEAQ. CDR3 length equals 16 residues. Between the trimmed V and J ends, which lost 7 bases and 2 bases, there was a span of 20 bases. In DNA, the CDR3 is TGTGCCAGCACCCCTTCCGGGGCCAGCCGAAACTATGGCTACACCTTC. Translating gives CASTPSGASRNYGYTF. Full variable domain (outside the CDR3, taken from reference TRBV7-8 and TRBJ1-2): GAGVSQSPRYKVAKRGQDVALRCDPISGHVSLFWYQQALGQGPEFLTYFQNEAQLDKSGLPSDRFFAERPEGSVSTLKIQRTQQEDSAVYLCASTPSGASRNYGYTFGSGTRLTVV.

This clone was counted between two and nine times. V is TRBV27 and J is TRBJ2-7, with a possible D match to TRBD1 (6 bases). This CDR3 region has 13 residues. V lost 3 bases and J lost 3, with 9 bases in between. Germline V lookup: CDR1 MNHEY, CDR2 SMNVEV (reference sequence). The CDR3 here is CASSFGGNYEQYF. CDR3 nucleotide sequence: TGTGCCAGCAGTTTTGGGGGCAACTACGAGCAGTACTTC.

V and J are TRBV28 and TRBJ1-4; the D is unclear. With 10 bases removed from V and 5 bases from J, the gap between germline ends came to 17 bases. This CDR3 has 14 amino acids. CDR1 and CDR2 (germline): MDHEN, SYDVKM. The CDR3 loop is CATSGPASNEKLFF. Here the CDR3 DNA reads TGTGCCACCTCAGGACCCGCGTCAAATGAAAAACTGTTTTTT.

The chain joins TRBV19 to TRBJ2-2; D uncertain. The CDR3 sequence is 13 residues long. Per germline, CDR1 LNHDA and CDR2 SQIVND (reference sequence). V was clipped by 3 bases and J by 5 bases, with 7 bases between them. The CDR3 protein is CASSMDGTGELFF. The CDR3, as DNA: TGTGCCAGTAGTATGGACGGGACCGGGGAGCTGTTTTTT.

In its sample, this clone was seen a few times. The chain joins TRBV11-3 to TRBJ2-1; 9 nucleotides agree with TRBD2. The CDR3 totals 14 residues. Germline lookup yields CDR1 SGHNT and CDR2 YENEEA. The V gene end was trimmed by 5 bases and the J gene end by 8 bases; junction bases not matched to a gene: 7. CDR3 amino acids: CASSRRAGGDEQFF. CDR3 sequence (DNA): TGTGCCAGCAGCCGGAGAGCGGGGGGTGATGAGCAGTTCTTC.

The V and J genes are TRBV28 and TRBJ1-1; the D is unclear. This CDR3 contains 13 residues. Between the trimmed V and J ends, which lost 2 bases and 4 bases, there was a span of 8 bases. CDR1 and CDR2 from the germline V gene are MDHEN and SYDVKM. CDR3 DNA sequence: TGTGCCAGCAGTTTAGTTGGGAGCACTGAAGCTTTCTTT. Protein: CASSLVGSTEAFF.

The rearrangement links TRBV11-2 to TRBJ1-3; D is undetermined. V was clipped by 0 bases and J by 1 base, with 4 bases between them. CDR3 length equals 14 residues. CDR1 and CDR2 from the germline V gene are SGHAT and FQNNGV. In nucleotides, the CDR3 is TGTGCCAGCAGCTTAGAGGGGTCTGGAAACACCATATATTTT. It specifies CASSLEGSGNTIYF.

This clone occurred once. Other DNA sequences of this sample code for an identical CDR3. The rearrangement joins TRBV11-2 to TRBJ2-3; D gene unclear. The CDR3 is 13 amino acids. Between the trimmed V and J ends, which lost 3 bases and 0 bases, there was a span of 4 bases. Germline V gives CDR1 SGHAT, CDR2 FQNNGV. The CDR3 DNA is TGTGCCAGCAGCTTTCCCAGCACAGATACGCAGTATTTT. This gives the protein CASSFPSTDTQYF. Looking up the rest from reference TRBV11-2 and TRBJ2-3 gives the full variable domain: EAGVAQSPRYKIIEKRQSVAFWCNPISGHATLYWYQQILGQGPKLLIQFQNNGVVDDSQLPKDRFSAERLKGVDSTLKIQPAKLEDSAVYLCASSFPSTDTQYFGPGTRLTVL.

The rearrangement uses TRBV7-2 and TRBJ2-5; tentatively, D is TRBD2 (6 bases). Deletions cut 2 bases from V and 1 base from J, with 11 bases between. The V gene's germline CDR1 is SGHTA and CDR2 FQGNSA. The CDR3 loop spans 15 amino acids. The CDR3 reads CASSLTRGGQETQYF. CDR3 DNA: TGTGCCAGCAGCTTAACCCGGGGAGGCCAAGAGACCCAGTACTTC.

Written as DNA, the CDR3 is TGTGCCAGCAGTAAGGACAGGGTGGGCACCGGGGAGCTGTTTTTT. Protein: CASSKDRVGTGELFF. V gene TRBV7-7 combines with J gene TRBJ2-2, with 8 nucleotides matching TRBD1. Germline CDR1 SSHAT, CDR2 FNYEAQ (reference sequence). The V segment lost 6 bases and the J segment 4 bases; nucleotides outside the gene matches: 7. The CDR3 is 15 residues long.

The chain employs TRBV9 and TRBJ2-7; 13 nucleotides agree with TRBD2. V dropped 2 bases and J dropped 5; count of bases not matched to a gene: 4. Germline CDR1 SGDLS, CDR2 YYNGEE. The CDR3 runs to 15 residues. The DNA of the CDR3 is TGTGCCAGCAGCGTCGGGACTAGCGGGATCAACGAGCAGTACTTC. It is translated as CASSVGTSGINEQYF.

This sequence joins TRBV20-1 and TRBJ1-5; D possibly corresponds to TRBD1 (5 bases). The CDR3 runs to 15 residues. Trimming shortened V by 3 bases and J by 0 bases, and 12 bases separated the two germline ends. Germline-derived CDR1 and CDR2 are DFQATT and SNEGSKA (reference sequence). The DNA for the CDR3 is TGCAGTGCTAGTGGGACTCTTTATAGCAATCAGCCCCAGCATTTT. Amino acid sequence: CSASGTLYSNQPQHF.

The chain links TRBV19 to TRBJ2-5; 7 bases line up with TRBD2. The V and J ends lost 6 bases and 0 bases, in that order; junction bases with no gene match: 19. The CDR3 consists of 19 residues. CDR1 LNHDA and CDR2 SQIVND come from the germline V gene (reference sequence). The CDR3 DNA reads TGTGCCAGTAGCAAATGGGGGGGACTAAACCCGGGGTACCAAGAGACCCAGTACTTC. It is translated as CASSKWGGLNPGYQETQYF.

V usage is TRBV6-5 and J usage is TRBJ2-5; either TRBD1 or TRBD2 may fit D (5 bases each). Trimming shortened V by 4 bases and J by 3 bases, and 15 bases separated the two germline ends. CDR3 length: 15 amino acids. Germline loops: CDR1 MNHEY, CDR2 SVGAGI. The CDR3 loop is CASSSFRGMKETQYF. CDR3 DNA: TGTGCCAGCAGTTCTTTCCGGGGCATGAAAGAGACCCAGTACTTC.

V is TRBV19 and J is TRBJ2-1; TRBD2 agrees at 10 bases. Trimming took 6 bases from V and 10 from J; bases not matched to a gene: 3. The CDR3 loop spans 12 amino acids. Germline V gene sequence: CDR1 LNHDA, CDR2 SQIVND (reference sequence). This chain's CDR3 is CASSQLAGEQFF. The CDR3 DNA reads as TGTGCCAGTAGCCAACTAGCGGGGGAGCAGTTCTTC.

The J gene is TRBJ1-1, the V gene TRBV19; 8 positions agree with TRBD1. CDR1 is LNHDA, CDR2 SQIVND, per germline (reference sequence). The CDR3 is made up of 14 amino acids. V shed 2 bases, J shed 6 bases, and the junction held 5 bases outside the gene matches. CDR3 residues: CASSIRTGLSEAFF. CDR3 in DNA: TGTGCCAGTAGTATACGGACAGGGCTGTCTGAAGCTTTCTTT.

The chain recombines TRBV28 with TRBJ2-5, with 8 bases fitting TRBD1. The germline V gene encodes CDR1 MDHEN and CDR2 SYDVKM. With V trimmed by 6 bases and J by 6 bases, 6 bases remained unmatched. CDR3 length: 13 amino acids. CDR3 sequence reads: CASSETGEKTQYF. DNA of the CDR3: TGTGCCAGCAGCGAGACAGGGGAGAAGACCCAGTACTTC.

The chain uses TRBV5-1 and TRBJ2-2; a weak D match, TRBD1 (6 bases). V lost 4 bases, J lost 5 bases, and 18 bases lay in between. In germline, CDR1 is SGHRS, CDR2 YFSETQ. This CDR3 region has 16 residues. CDR3 loop: CASSLGTLVGTGELFF. The CDR3 bases are TGCGCCAGCAGCCTGGGGACATTAGTAGGTACCGGGGAGCTGTTTTTT.

In the case of this clone: Distinct nucleotide sequences in the sample also encode this CDR3. V gene TRBV2 combines with J gene TRBJ1-1; possible D gene TRBD1, 6 bases. The V end lost 6 bases, the J end lost 1 base, and 9 bases lay between the germline ends. Germline V gives CDR1 SNHLY, CDR2 FYNNEI. The CDR3 sequence is 13 residues long. CDR3 region: CASREDRNTEAFF. DNA of the CDR3: TGTGCCAGCAGGGAGGACAGGAACACTGAAGCTTTCTTT.

The chain combines TRBV30 with TRBJ1-2, with D possibly being TRBD1 (6 bases). The germline V gene encodes CDR1 GTSNPN and CDR2 SVGIG (reference sequence). This CDR3 region has 10 residues. V lost 6 bases to trimming and J lost 14 bases, with 16 bases between them. In nucleotides, the CDR3 is TGTGCCTGCGACTCCGGGACACAGACCTTC. Protein: CACDSGTQTF.

The chain combines TRBV4-2 with TRBJ1-1; D remains unclear. Germline V gives CDR1 LGHNA, CDR2 YNFKEQ. Deletions cut 7 bases from V and 6 bases from J, with 18 bases between. This CDR3 has 14 amino acids. As DNA, the CDR3 is TGTGCCAGCACCCGAGGGAACGGTGGGTCTGAAGCTTTCTTT. Translated, it gives CASTRGNGGSEAFF.

This chain connects TRBV28 to TRBJ2-4, with D uncertain. The CDR3 has 10 amino acids. V dropped 8 bases and J dropped 8 bases, with 7 bases sitting between them. Germline values: CDR1 MDHEN, CDR2 SYDVKM. This CDR3 reads CASGLYIQYF. DNA of the CDR3: TGTGCCAGCGGGCTGTACATTCAGTACTTC.

This clone occurred once. This chain links TRBV7-2 with TRBJ1-1; D remains ambiguous. This CDR3 is 15 amino acids long. Germline V CDR1 and CDR2: SGHTA, FQGNSA. Deletions cut 3 bases from V and 8 bases from J, with 19 bases between. This CDR3 reads CASSLKLGRVVEAFF. CDR3 bases: TGTGCCAGCAGCTTGAAATTAGGAAGGGTGGTGGAAGCTTTCTTT.